This is a list of T cell receptor beta chains from one sample in a study of blood T cell repertoires in COVID-19. Sequencing was performed with immunoSEQ multiplex PCR; in TCRdb, only in-frame clones are kept and a portion is missing. The data contain around 180,000 clones, roughly 88% of them seen just once; the ten biggest clones take up about 9.6%. Specimen: PBMCs or T cells enriched from blood (not recorded which). The receptors originated from a woman in her twenties or thirties who had recovered from COVID-19. The CDR3 runs from the conserved cysteine through the conserved F or W. The D gene is left open where the match is weak. Clone size is stated in some rows and not others, as once, few, many or a class when expanded.

j_gene	abundance	v_gene	d_gene	CDR3aa	CDR3nt
TRBJ2-7	NA	TRBV18	TRBD2	CASSPTSGRYEQYF	TGTGCCAGCTCACCAACTAGCGGGAGGTACGAGCAGTACTTC
TRBJ2-5	NA	TRBV2	NA	CASKSAAQETQYF	TGTGCCAGCAAGAGTGCGGCTCAAGAGACCCAGTACTTC
TRBJ1-5	few	TRBV24-1	TRBD1	CATSDSRDRVYSQPQHF	TGTGCCACCAGTGATTCCCGGGACAGGGTTTATAGTCAGCCCCAGCATTTT
TRBJ2-7	once	TRBV29-1	NA	CSFANSNSYEQYF	TGCAGCTTCGCCAACTCTAACTCCTACGAGCAGTACTTC
TRBJ2-1	few	TRBV11-2	TRBD2	CASSLGALLAGLHNEQFF	TGTGCCAGCAGCTTAGGAGCTTTACTAGCGGGACTCCACAATGAGCAGTTCTTC
TRBJ2-1	NA	TRBV7-9	TRBD2	CASSPGTSGSGSNEQFF	TGTGCCAGCAGCCCCGGGACTAGCGGGAGTGGGTCCAATGAGCAGTTCTTC
TRBJ2-5	NA	TRBV11-1	TRBD2	CASSTRLAQETQYF	TGTGCCAGCAGCACCAGACTAGCGCAAGAGACCCAGTACTTC
TRBJ2-1	NA	TRBV4-1	TRBD2	CASSQDGLAGNDEQFF	TGCGCCAGCAGCCAGGACGGACTAGCGGGAAACGATGAGCAGTTCTTC
TRBJ1-5	NA	TRBV28	TRBD1	CASSFAGQNQPQHF	TGTGCCAGCAGTTTCGCGGGACAGAATCAGCCCCAGCATTTT
TRBJ1-1	few	TRBV25-1	TRBD1	CASSGRDRGNSNTEAFF	TGTGCCAGCAGTGGACGAGACAGGGGGAATTCGAACACTGAAGCTTTCTTT
TRBJ2-2	NA	TRBV30	TRBD1	CAWSKGGQVINTGELFF	TGTGCCTGGAGTAAGGGGGGACAGGTGATAAACACCGGGGAGCTGTTTTTT
TRBJ1-2	NA	TRBV3-1/TRBV3-2	NA	CASSQENRLIYGYTF	TGTGCCAGCAGCCAAGAAAACAGACTAATCTATGGCTACACCTTC
TRBJ2-5	NA	TRBV5-1	NA	CASSLSQGESETQYF	TGCGCCAGCAGCTTATCACAGGGCGAATCAGAGACCCAGTACTTC
TRBJ2-5	once	TRBV6-5	TRBD1	CASRGAGQGAETQYF	TGTGCCAGCAGAGGAGCTGGACAGGGGGCAGAGACCCAGTACTTC
TRBJ1-2	NA	TRBV29-1	NA	CSGSTGVAYGYTF	TGCAGCGGGTCCACGGGGGTGGCCTATGGCTACACCTTC
TRBJ1-5	few	TRBV5-6	NA	CASSLSGGSNQPQHF	TGTGCCAGCAGCTTGAGTGGGGGGAGCAATCAGCCCCAGCATTTT
TRBJ2-1	NA	TRBV6-5	TRBD2	CASSYGTSGHNEQFF	TGTGCCAGCAGTTACGGGACTAGCGGCCACAATGAGCAGTTCTTC
TRBJ1-2	NA	TRBV3-1/TRBV3-2	TRBD1	CASSPDRVNVYGYTF	TGTGCCAGCAGCCCGGACAGGGTTAACGTCTATGGCTACACCTTC
TRBJ2-7	NA	TRBV9	NA	CASSVAPGVRNEQYF	TGTGCCAGCAGCGTTGCGCCGGGAGTTAGGAACGAGCAGTACTTC
TRBJ2-3	once	TRBV5-8	NA	CASSGPSDRDTQYF	TGTGCCAGCAGCGGACCCTCTGACAGGGATACGCAGTATTTT
TRBJ1-4	once	TRBV18	NA	CASSEQGVGEKLFF	TGTGCCAGCTCGGAACAGGGAGTTGGCGAAAAACTGTTTTTT
TRBJ2-3	NA	TRBV7-8	TRBD2	CASSYLLAGGVDTQYF	TGTGCCAGCAGCTACCTACTAGCGGGAGGTGTAGATACGCAGTATTTT
TRBJ2-7	NA	TRBV7-2	NA	CASSQSPRMEDEQYF	TGTGCCAGCAGCCAGAGCCCGAGAATGGAGGACGAGCAGTACTTC
TRBJ2-7	NA	TRBV5-8	NA	CASPRALSYEQYF	TGTGCCAGCCCGAGGGCCTTGTCCTACGAGCAGTACTTC